The rows below give T cell receptor beta chains drawn from one sample of a study of CD8+ T cells in alopecia areata. Some clones are missing from TCRdb's copy, which holds only in-frame ones; the method was immunoSEQ multiplex PCR. The sample lists more than 200,000 clones, 55% to 70% occurring once. The input for sequencing was CD4+ T cells sorted from blood, taken at week 4, from a patient treated with tofacitinib. Receptors were obtained from a human donor with alopecia areata. CDR3s include the opening cysteine and the closing phenylalanine or tryptophan. D genes are given only for firm matches. A row's size may be missing; if present it is once, few, many or a size class.

TRBJ1-5,.,TRBV30,TRBD1,14,CAWSGTGVFQPQHF,TGTGCCTGGAGTGGGACAGGGGTCTTTCAGCCCCAGCATTTT
TRBJ1-1,.,TRBV29-1,.,13,CSAPAGGDTEAFF,TGCAGCGCCCCGGCGGGGGGGGACACTGAAGCTTTCTTT
TRBJ2-3,.,TRBV29-1,.,14,CSGSWTGRTDTQYF,TGCAGCGGGAGCTGGACGGGGCGCACAGATACGCAGTATTTT
TRBJ1-6,.,TRBV25-1,.,14,CASSEGRNNSPLHF,TGTGCCAGCAGTGAGGGACGGAATAATTCACCCCTCCACTTT
TRBJ1-6,.,TRBV6-5,.,14,CASSVLNENSPLHF,TGTGCCAGCAGTGTATTGAATGAGAATTCACCCCTCCACTTT
TRBJ1-6,few,TRBV2,.,15,CASLYQEPYNSPLHF,TGTGCCAGCCTTTACCAGGAACCCTATAATTCACCCCTCCACTTT
TRBJ1-6,.,TRBV29-1,.,15,CSVDLLSGWDSPLHF,TGCAGCGTTGACCTCCTATCAGGGTGGGATTCACCCCTCCACTTT
TRBJ1-6,.,TRBV5-6,.,15,CASSVDSSYNSPLHF,TGTGCCAGCAGCGTAGACAGCTCCTATAATTCACCCCTCCACTTT
TRBJ1-2,.,TRBV7-2,TRBD1,13,CASSSGTAYGYTF,TGTGCCAGCAGCTCCGGGACAGCCTATGGCTACACCTTC
TRBJ2-1,.,TRBV29-1,TRBD2,16,CSATGTSGGARDEQFF,TGCAGCGCTACCGGGACTAGCGGGGGGGCTAGGGATGAGCAGTTCTTC
TRBJ2-1,.,TRBV6-5,.,14,CASSSVLVDNEQFF,TGTGCCAGCAGTTCGGTCCTAGTAGACAATGAGCAGTTCTTC
TRBJ1-1,few,TRBV29-1,.,14,CSVVIPIKGTEAFF,TGCAGCGTTGTTATCCCCATAAAGGGCACTGAAGCTTTCTTT
TRBJ1-2,.,TRBV30,.,14,CAWSPPAERYGYTF,TGTGCCTGGAGTCCCCCGGCAGAAAGGTATGGCTACACCTTC
TRBJ2-5,.,TRBV14,TRBD1,15,CASSQDQGAWETQYF,TGTGCCAGCAGCCAAGACCAGGGGGCCTGGGAGACCCAGTACTTC
TRBJ1-5,few,TRBV7-2,.,14,CASSDTAASQPQHF,TGTGCCAGCAGCGACACGGCGGCCAGTCAGCCCCAGCATTTT